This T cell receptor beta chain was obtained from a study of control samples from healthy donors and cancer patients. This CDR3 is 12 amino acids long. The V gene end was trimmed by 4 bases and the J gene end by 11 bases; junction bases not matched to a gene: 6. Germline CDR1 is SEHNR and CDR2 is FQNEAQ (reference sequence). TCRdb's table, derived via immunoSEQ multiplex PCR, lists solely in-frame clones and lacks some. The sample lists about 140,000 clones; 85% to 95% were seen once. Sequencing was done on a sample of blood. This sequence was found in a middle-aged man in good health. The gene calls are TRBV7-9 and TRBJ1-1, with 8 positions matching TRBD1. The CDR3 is CASSSGGAGAFF. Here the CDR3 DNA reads TGTGCCAGCAGCTCAGGGGGCGCTGGGGCTTTCTTT.